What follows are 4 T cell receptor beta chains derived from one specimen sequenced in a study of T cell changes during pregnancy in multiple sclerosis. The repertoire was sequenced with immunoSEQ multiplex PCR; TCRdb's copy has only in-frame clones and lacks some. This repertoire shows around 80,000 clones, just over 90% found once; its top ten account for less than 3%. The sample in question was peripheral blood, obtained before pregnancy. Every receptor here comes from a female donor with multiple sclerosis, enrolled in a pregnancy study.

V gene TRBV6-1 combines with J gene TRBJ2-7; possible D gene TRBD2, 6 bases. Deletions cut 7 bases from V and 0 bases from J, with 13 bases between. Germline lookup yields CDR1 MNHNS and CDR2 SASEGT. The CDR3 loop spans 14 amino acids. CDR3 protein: CASTPTSTSYEQYF. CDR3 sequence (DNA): TGTGCCAGCACCCCCACTAGCACCTCCTACGAGCAGTACTTC.

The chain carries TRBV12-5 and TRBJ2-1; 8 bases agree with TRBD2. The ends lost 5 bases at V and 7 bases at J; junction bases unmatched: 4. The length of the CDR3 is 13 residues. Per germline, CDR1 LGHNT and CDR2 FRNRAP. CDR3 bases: TGTGCTAGTGGTGCTAGCGGGTCGAATGAGCAGTTCTTC. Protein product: CASGASGSNEQFF.

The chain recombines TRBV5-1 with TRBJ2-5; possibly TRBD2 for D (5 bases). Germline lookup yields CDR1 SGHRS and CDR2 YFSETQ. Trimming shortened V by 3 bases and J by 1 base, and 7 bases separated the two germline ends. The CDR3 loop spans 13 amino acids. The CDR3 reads CASSSGFQETQYF. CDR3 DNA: TGCGCCAGCAGCTCGGGATTCCAAGAGACCCAGTACTTC.

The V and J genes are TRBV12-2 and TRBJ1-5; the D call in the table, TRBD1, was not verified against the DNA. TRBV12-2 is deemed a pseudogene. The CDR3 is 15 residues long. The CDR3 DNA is TGTGCAAGTCGCTTAGCTAGGACAGTTAATCAGCCCCAGCATTTT. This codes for CASRLARTVNQPQHF.